Following are 13 T cell receptor beta chains from one sample sequenced in a study of T-cell memory formation after mild COVID-19. Each CDR3 protein is one row after TCRdb ran MiXCR on the 5' RACE reads. The sample shows roughly 450,000 distinct CDR3 sequences, roughly 18% of them seen only once. Sequencing input: PBMCs or a T cell subset sorted from them (not recorded which). The receptors shown here come from an adult woman who had mild COVID-19 (a few samples of this study predate the infection). Cell type and time point are not known.

This clonotype was counted a few times. The V and J genes are TRBV4-1 and TRBJ1-1; 8 bases fit TRBD1. The CDR3 has 16 amino acids. V dropped 1 base and J dropped 0; count of bases not matched to a gene: 4. Germline V CDR1 and CDR2: MGHRA, YSYEKL. CDR3 region: CASSQVGQGLNTEAFF. For the CDR3, the DNA is TGCGCCAGCAGCCAAGTCGGACAGGGCCTGAACACTGAAGCTTTCTTT.

This clonotype was seen more than once but under ten times. This sequence joins TRBV5-6 and TRBJ2-1; a possible D gene is TRBD1 (5 bases). Trimming took off 1 base at V and 6 bases at J, with 14 bases between the two ends. The CDR3 contains 15 residues. Germline loops: CDR1 SGHDT, CDR2 YYEEEE. For the CDR3, the DNA is TGTGCCAGCAGCTTGTTTGGACAATTACTCAATGAGCAGTTCTTC. This gives the protein CASSLFGQLLNEQFF.

The gene calls are TRBV7-8 and TRBJ2-7; D remains unclear. This CDR3 comprises 14 residues. Germline CDR1 reads SGHVS; CDR2 reads FQNEAQ. With 1 base removed from V and 0 bases from J, the gap between germline ends came to 7 bases. The CDR3 DNA reads TGTGCCAGCAGCTTAGGGCGGTACTCCTACGAGCAGTACTTC. Protein sequence: CASSLGRYSYEQYF.

The sample holds a few counts of this clonotype. CDR3 DNA: TGCGCCAGCAGAATCAGCGGGGGCCCCACTGTTACGCAGTATTTT. Translated, it gives CASRISGGPTVTQYF. The chain carries TRBV5-1 and TRBJ2-3, with TRBD2 identical over 8 bases. J gave up 8 bases and V 5 bases, and 13 bases lay outside the gene matches. The CDR3 runs to 15 residues. Looked up from germline, CDR1 is SGHRS and CDR2 is YFSETQ.

The chain joins TRBV11-3 to TRBJ2-1, with 7 bases lining up with TRBD2. V lost 5 bases to trimming and J lost 3 bases; unmatched junction nucleotides: 1. The CDR3 totals 13 residues. Per germline, CDR1 SGHNT and CDR2 YENEEA. CDR3 residues: CASSGGGYNEQFF. CDR3 in DNA: TGTGCCAGCAGCGGGGGGGGCTACAATGAGCAGTTCTTC.

CDR3 amino acids: CASSEGGILRSNQPQHF. CDR3 in DNA: TGTGCCAGTAGTGAGGGAGGTATACTACGTAGCAATCAGCCCCAGCATTTT. The V gene is TRBV19, the J gene TRBJ1-5, with D hard to call. The CDR3 is 17 residues long. V lost 5 bases and J lost 0, with 17 bases in between. CDR1 LNHDA and CDR2 SQIVND come from the germline V gene (reference sequence).

A few counts support this clonotype. The J gene is TRBJ2-5, the V gene TRBV20-1; 10 bases line up with TRBD2. Germline V gives CDR1 DFQATT, CDR2 SNEGSKA (reference sequence). V dropped 5 bases and J dropped 7; count of bases not matched to a gene: 16. This CDR3 is 16 amino acids long. The DNA for the CDR3 is TGCAGTGCTTCCGGGACTAGCGTGGGGCCGATGCGGACCCAGTACTTC. Amino acids: CSASGTSVGPMRTQYF.

This clonotype was seen a few times. The chain has TRBV9 and TRBJ1-2; 11 bases align to TRBD1. Germline CDR1 and CDR2: SGDLS and YYNGEE. The CDR3 runs 16 residues. V trimming: 4 bases; J trimming: 3 bases; junction bases outside the gene matches: 8. The CDR3 reads CASSPRGTGGYYGYTF. The CDR3 region has the DNA TGTGCCAGCAGCCCCCGGGGGACAGGGGGGTACTATGGCTACACCTTC.

This clonotype was recorded a few times. The chain's CDR3 is CASSVGLAGRDEQFF. The DNA of the CDR3 is TGCGCCAGCAGCGTGGGACTAGCGGGAAGAGATGAGCAGTTCTTC. This chain links TRBV5-1 with TRBJ2-1; 13 bases match TRBD2. V shed 4 bases and J 8 bases; nucleotides not matched to a gene: 6. Looked up from germline, CDR1 is SGHRS and CDR2 is YFSETQ. This CDR3 region has 15 residues. Looking up the rest from reference TRBV5-1 and TRBJ2-1 gives the full variable domain: KAGVTQTPRYLIKTRGQQVTLSCSPISGHRSVSWYQQTPGQGLQFLFEYFSETQRNKGNFPGRFSGRQFSNSRSEMNVSTLELGDSALYLCASSVGLAGRDEQFFGPGTRLTVL.

This clonotype appeared a few times. V and J are TRBV2 and TRBJ2-3, with 14 bases identical to TRBD2. The V and J ends lost 6 bases and 9 bases, in that order; junction bases with no gene match: 11. CDR1 and CDR2 (germline): SNHLY, FYNNEI. This CDR3 is 16 amino acids long. CDR3 region: CASSHFLGLAGDTQYF. The CDR3 nucleotides are TGTGCCAGCAGCCATTTTTTGGGACTAGCGGGAGACACGCAGTATTTT.

V gene TRBV4-1 combines with J gene TRBJ1-3; perhaps TRBD1 as D (5 bases). With 1 base removed from V and 3 bases from J, the gap between germline ends came to 10 bases. This CDR3 is 15 amino acids long. CDR1 MGHRA and CDR2 YSYEKL come from the germline V gene. CDR3 sequence: CASSQAGTFGNTIYF. As DNA, the CDR3 is TGCGCCAGCAGCCAAGCGGGGACTTTTGGAAACACCATATATTTT.

In its sample, this clonotype was seen many times. The chain is built from TRBV15 and TRBJ1-1; 7 positions match TRBD1. Germline CDR1 LNHNV, CDR2 YYDKDF (reference sequence). This CDR3 contains 14 residues. Trimming removed 2 bases from V and 1 base from J; junction bases left unmatched: 1. The CDR3 bases are TGTGCCACCAGCAGACGGACAGGGAACACTGAAGCTTTCTTT. Amino acid sequence: CATSRRTGNTEAFF.

CDR3 region: CASSYRDRDTNEQFF. CDR3 nucleotides: TGTGCCAGCAGCTACCGGGACAGGGACACCAATGAGCAGTTCTTC. The chain carries TRBV5-6 and TRBJ2-1; 9 nucleotides agree with TRBD1. Per the germline V gene, CDR1 is SGHDT and CDR2 is YYEEEE. This CDR3 region has 15 residues. V trimming: 3 bases; J trimming: 6 bases; junction bases outside the gene matches: 7.